This TCR beta chain derives from a study of human T cells and chemical hapten exposure. On the study more broadly: Small differences in pooled library volume mainly drove the variation in TCR yields per sample.

What the library attached to individual cDNA molecules were unique molecular identifiers. As handled by the study authors: A typical sample had 95,638 TCRs, with roughly 23,224 to 700,000 overall. In TCRdb, the 5' RACE reads were re-called with MiXCR into one record per CDR3 protein. Clone size and V and J calls follow TCRdb, not the original study. The top ten clones hold roughly 2.4% of a sample with tens of thousands of distinct CDR3 sequences, 6% to 8.5% of them seen once. This CDR3 has 14 residues. CDR1 and CDR2 (germline): LGHNA, YSLEER. J lost 5 bases, V lost 5 bases, and 7 bases had no gene match. Blood, whole and unfractionated, served as the source for total RNA extraction.

The genes are TRBV4-3 and TRBJ1-1; 8 bases agree with TRBD1. The receptor was derived from a male donor in good health. CDR3 DNA sequence: TGCGCCAGCAGCTTCGGACAGGGTGGTACTGAAGCTTTCTTT. Its protein product is CASSFGQGGTEAFF.